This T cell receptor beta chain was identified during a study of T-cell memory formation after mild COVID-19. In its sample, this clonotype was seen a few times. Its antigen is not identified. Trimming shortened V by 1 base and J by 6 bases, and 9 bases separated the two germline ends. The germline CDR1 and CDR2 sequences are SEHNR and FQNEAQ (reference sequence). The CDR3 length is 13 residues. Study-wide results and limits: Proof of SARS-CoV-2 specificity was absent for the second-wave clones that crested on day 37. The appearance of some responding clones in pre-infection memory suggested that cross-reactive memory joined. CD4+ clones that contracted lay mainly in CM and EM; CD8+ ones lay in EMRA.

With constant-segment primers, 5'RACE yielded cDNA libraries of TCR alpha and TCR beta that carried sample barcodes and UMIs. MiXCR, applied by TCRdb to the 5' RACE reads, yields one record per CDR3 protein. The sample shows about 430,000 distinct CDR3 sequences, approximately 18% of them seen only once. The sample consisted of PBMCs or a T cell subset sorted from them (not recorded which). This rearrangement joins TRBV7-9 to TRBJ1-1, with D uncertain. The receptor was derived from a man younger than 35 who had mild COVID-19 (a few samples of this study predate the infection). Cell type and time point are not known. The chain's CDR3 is CASSLDGGSEAFF. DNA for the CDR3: TGTGCCAGCAGCTTAGACGGCGGGTCTGAAGCTTTCTTT.